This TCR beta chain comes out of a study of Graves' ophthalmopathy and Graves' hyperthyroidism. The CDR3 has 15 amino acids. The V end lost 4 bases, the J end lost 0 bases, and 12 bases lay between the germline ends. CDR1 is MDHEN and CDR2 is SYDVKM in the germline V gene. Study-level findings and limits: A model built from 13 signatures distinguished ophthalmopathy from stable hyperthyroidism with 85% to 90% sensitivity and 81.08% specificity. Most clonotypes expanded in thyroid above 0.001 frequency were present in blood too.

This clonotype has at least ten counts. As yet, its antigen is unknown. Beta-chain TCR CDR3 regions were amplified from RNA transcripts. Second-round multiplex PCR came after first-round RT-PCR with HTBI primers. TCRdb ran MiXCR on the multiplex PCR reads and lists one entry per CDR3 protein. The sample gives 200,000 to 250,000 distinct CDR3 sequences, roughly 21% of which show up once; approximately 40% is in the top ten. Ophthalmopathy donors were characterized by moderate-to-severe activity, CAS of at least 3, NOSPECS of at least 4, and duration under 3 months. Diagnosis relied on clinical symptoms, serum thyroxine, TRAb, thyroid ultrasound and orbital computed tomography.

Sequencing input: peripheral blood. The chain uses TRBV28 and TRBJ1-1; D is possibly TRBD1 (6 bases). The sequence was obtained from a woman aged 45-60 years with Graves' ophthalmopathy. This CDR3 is CASSYLRGVNTEAFF. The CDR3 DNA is TGTGCCAGCAGTTATCTTAGGGGGGTGAACACTGAAGCTTTCTTT.